The clone carrying this T cell receptor beta chain was counted at least ten times. The CDR3 is 14 residues long. Germline assignment: CDR1 ENHRY and CDR2 SYGVKD. Trimming cost V 7 bases and J 0 bases, with 10 bases left between them. This sample was included in a study of neurological immune-mediated disorders. TCRdb reanalysed the 5' RACE reads using MiXCR and keeps one entry per CDR3 protein. The table has about 70,000 distinct CDR3 sequences, 3.2% seen once. Material for sequencing was PBMCs. The TCR originated in a woman aged 50 to 65 with multiple sclerosis. This chain links TRBV10-3 with TRBJ1-3; no clear D. CDR3 nucleotide sequence: TGTGCCATCAAGGCCGGAAACTCTGGAAACACCATATATTTT. Its translation is CAIKAGNSGNTIYF.